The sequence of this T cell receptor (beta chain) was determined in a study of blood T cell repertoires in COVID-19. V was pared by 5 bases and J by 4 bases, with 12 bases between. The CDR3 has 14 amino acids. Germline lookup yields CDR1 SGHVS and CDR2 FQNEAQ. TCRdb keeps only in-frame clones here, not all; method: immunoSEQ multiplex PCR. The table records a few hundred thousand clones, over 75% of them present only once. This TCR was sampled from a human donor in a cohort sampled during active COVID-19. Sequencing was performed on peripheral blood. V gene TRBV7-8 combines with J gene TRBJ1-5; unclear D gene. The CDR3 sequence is CASSPMPGNQPQHF. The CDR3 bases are TGTGCCAGCAGCCCGATGCCGGGTAATCAGCCCCAGCATTTT.